The clone carrying this TCR beta chain has only a few counts. The antigen remains unidentified. These data originate in a study of beta chain features in type 1 diabetes. General study results and limits: cDNA sequencing could over-represent cells with high TCR expression. In type 1 diabetes patients, VDJ junctions had fewer insertions; deletions at these junctions were more frequent. TCRB CDR3s from Type 1 diabetes patients were moderately but significantly shorter in all four CD4+ subsets. PCR may have favored shorter templates equally in patients and controls.

The germline V gene has CDR1 MNHEY and CDR2 SMNVEV (reference sequence). The CDR3 contains 13 residues. The V and J ends lost 2 bases and 6 bases respectively, with 8 bases between them. The authors reverse transcribed all of the isolated RNA, so sequencing captured expressed TCRB transcripts. The assay was immunoSEQ multiplex PCR, and TCRdb's table has in-frame clones only and misses some. Here the sample spans some 270,000 clones, less than 15% being singletons. The sequence derives from a woman between 40 and 50 years old in good health. The V gene is TRBV27, the J gene TRBJ2-1; weak D call: TRBD2 (5 bases). Sequencing used naive CD4+ T cells from blood. The CDR3 nucleotides are TGTGCCAGCAGTTTACCTAGCACCAATGAGCAGTTCTTC. Translation: CASSLPSTNEQFF.